Listed below are T cell receptor beta chains from one sample, sequenced in a study of CD8+ T cells in alopecia areata. The table came from immunoSEQ multiplex PCR; TCRdb's copy has only in-frame clones and leaves some out. The sample includes 90,000 or so clones, roughly 40% of them seen just once. This specimen was CD8+ T cells sorted from blood, taken at week 24, from a patient treated with tofacitinib. The receptors here all came from a human donor with alopecia areata. Each CDR3 is given with its conserved first and last residue. D genes are given only for firm matches. Clone size appears in some rows only: once, few, many, or a class for an expanded clone.

J: TRBJ2-2; V: TRBV27; D: -; size: -; CDR3: CASSFLAGELFF; DNA: TGTGCCAGCAGTTTTCTTGCCGGGGAGCTGTTTTTT
J: TRBJ1-1; V: TRBV5-1; D: -; size: -; CDR3: CASSLAGEAFF; DNA: TGCGCCAGCAGCTTGGCAGGGGAAGCTTTCTTT
J: TRBJ2-7; V: TRBV30; D: TRBD1; size: -; CDR3: CAWSVGTGTYEQYF; DNA: TGTGCCTGGAGTGTCGGGACAGGGACCTACGAGCAGTACTTC
J: TRBJ2-2; V: TRBV29-1; D: -; size: few; CDR3: CSVIGQNTGELFF; DNA: TGCAGCGTTATAGGGCAGAACACCGGGGAGCTGTTTTTT
J: TRBJ2-3; V: TRBV19; D: TRBD2; size: few; CDR3: CASSIIAGLAGATDTQYF; DNA: TGTGCCAGTTCTATAATAGCCGGACTAGCGGGAGCAACAGATACGCAGTATTTT
J: TRBJ2-1; V: TRBV2; D: -; size: few; CDR3: CASSVGVENEQFF; DNA: TGTGCCAGCAGTGTTGGGGTAGAGAATGAGCAGTTCTTC
J: TRBJ2-1; V: TRBV5-1; D: -; size: many; CDR3: CASSLFGGRNEQFF; DNA: TGCGCCAGCAGCTTGTTCGGAGGGCGGAATGAGCAGTTCTTC
J: TRBJ2-1; V: TRBV2; D: -; size: few; CDR3: CASRATSNEQFF; DNA: TGTGCCAGCAGGGCGACCTCGAATGAGCAGTTCTTC
J: TRBJ1-1; V: TRBV7-9; D: TRBD1; size: few; CDR3: CASSWAGQTNTEAFF; DNA: TGTGCCAGCAGCTGGGCGGGACAGACGAACACTGAAGCTTTCTTT
J: TRBJ1-5; V: TRBV7-8; D: -; size: -; CDR3: CASSPARAGQPQHF; DNA: TGTGCCAGCAGCCCGGCCAGGGCGGGACAGCCCCAGCATTTT
J: TRBJ2-1; V: TRBV7-2; D: -; size: -; CDR3: CASSLTEDEQFF; DNA: TGTGCCAGCAGCTTAACGGAAGATGAGCAGTTCTTC
J: TRBJ1-1; V: TRBV7-8; D: -; size: -; CDR3: CASSLGAGNTEAFF; DNA: TGTGCCAGCAGCTTGGGGGCGGGGAACACTGAAGCTTTCTTT
J: TRBJ2-3; V: TRBV5-1; D: -; size: -; CDR3: CASSLESPTDTQYF; DNA: TGCGCCAGCAGCTTGGAGAGCCCCACAGATACGCAGTATTTT
J: TRBJ1-1; V: TRBV7-6; D: -; size: -; CDR3: CASSTGLNTEAFF; DNA: TGTGCCAGCAGCACAGGACTGAACACTGAAGCTTTCTTT
J: TRBJ1-2; V: TRBV30; D: -; size: -; CDR3: CAWMGTLNNYGYTF; DNA: TGTGCCTGGATGGGGACCCTAAACAACTATGGCTACACCTTC
J: TRBJ2-3; V: TRBV2; D: -; size: few; CDR3: CASSEHRTDTDTQYF; DNA: TGTGCCAGCAGCGAACATAGGACAGACACAGATACGCAGTATTTT
J: TRBJ2-4; V: TRBV29-1; D: -; size: -; CDR3: CSVVGFPGAKNIQYF; DNA: TGCAGCGTCGTAGGGTTCCCGGGGGCCAAAAACATTCAGTACTTC
J: TRBJ2-1; V: TRBV7-9; D: -; size: -; CDR3: CASRPTTVEQFF; DNA: TGTGCCAGCAGGCCTACTACGGTTGAGCAGTTCTTC
J: TRBJ2-7; V: TRBV7-8; D: -; size: few; CDR3: CASSLPAREQYF; DNA: TGTGCCAGCAGCTTACCCGCGAGGGAGCAGTACTTC
J: TRBJ2-1; V: TRBV6-1; D: -; size: -; CDR3: CASSRTGVYNEQFF; DNA: TGTGCCAGCAGCAGAACCGGGGTCTACAATGAGCAGTTCTTC
J: TRBJ1-1; V: TRBV30; D: -; size: few; CDR3: CAWGVLNTEAFF; DNA: TGTGCCTGGGGGGTCTTGAACACTGAAGCTTTCTTT
J: TRBJ2-1; V: TRBV9; D: TRBD2; size: once; CDR3: CASSAGTSGKEGYNEQFF; DNA: TGTGCCAGCAGCGCCGGGACTAGCGGGAAGGAGGGCTACAATGAGCAGTTCTTC
J: TRBJ1-2; V: TRBV27; D: TRBD1; size: few; CDR3: CASSSGQGYGYTF; DNA: TGTGCCAGCAGTTCGGGACAGGGGTATGGCTACACCTTC
J: TRBJ1-5; V: TRBV27; D: -; size: once; CDR3: CASSLSVEDNQPQHF; DNA: TGTGCCAGCAGTTTATCAGTCGAAGACAATCAGCCCCAGCATTTT
J: TRBJ2-2; V: TRBV6-1; D: -; size: few; CDR3: CASKASGSNTGELFF; DNA: TGTGCCAGCAAAGCCTCCGGGAGCAACACCGGGGAGCTGTTTTTT
J: TRBJ2-1; V: TRBV7-9; D: -; size: -; CDR3: CASSFRTEQFF; DNA: TGTGCCAGCAGCTTCAGGACAGAGCAGTTCTTC
J: TRBJ1-5; V: TRBV28; D: -; size: few; CDR3: CASSSGEEPLSNQPQHF; DNA: TGTGCCAGCAGTTCCGGAGAGGAGCCCCTAAGCAATCAGCCCCAGCATTTT
J: TRBJ1-1; V: TRBV25-1; D: -; size: -; CDR3: CASSAQGPGTEAFF; DNA: TGTGCCAGCAGTGCTCAGGGGCCGGGGACTGAAGCTTTCTTT
J: TRBJ2-5; V: TRBV7-9; D: -; size: -; CDR3: CASSLGGTRETQYF; DNA: TGTGCCAGCAGCTTAGGTGGGACAAGGGAGACCCAGTACTTC
J: TRBJ1-5; V: TRBV2; D: -; size: few; CDR3: CASSDAGVVNQPQHF; DNA: TGTGCCAGCAGTGATGCGGGGGTGGTCAATCAGCCCCAGCATTTT
J: TRBJ2-1; V: TRBV19; D: TRBD1; size: few; CDR3: CASADRRRLDNEQFF; DNA: TGTGCCAGTGCGGACAGGAGGAGGCTCGACAATGAGCAGTTCTTC
J: TRBJ2-1; V: TRBV7-8; D: TRBD2; size: few; CDR3: CASSSQPGLGGSYNEQFF; DNA: TGTGCCAGCAGCTCGCAACCGGGACTAGGTGGGTCCTACAATGAGCAGTTCTTC
J: TRBJ2-7; V: TRBV4-1; D: -; size: -; CDR3: CASSQDYSGEQYF; DNA: TGCGCCAGCAGCCAAGATTACAGCGGCGAGCAGTACTTC
J: TRBJ1-2; V: TRBV7-9; D: -; size: -; CDR3: CASSPPVSEIYGYTF; DNA: TGTGCCAGCAGCCCGCCTGTGAGTGAGATCTATGGCTACACCTTC
J: TRBJ2-3; V: TRBV2; D: TRBD2; size: -; CDR3: CASLPRTSGDTDTQYF; DNA: TGTGCCAGCCTACCAAGGACTAGCGGTGACACAGATACGCAGTATTTT
J: TRBJ2-7; V: TRBV5-1; D: TRBD2; size: few; CDR3: CASRPHAGAYEQYF; DNA: TGCGCCAGCAGGCCGCATGCGGGGGCCTACGAGCAGTACTTC
J: TRBJ2-1; V: TRBV2; D: TRBD2; size: -; CDR3: CASRSGTSLYHEQFF; DNA: TGTGCCAGCAGGTCCGGGACTAGCCTTTATCATGAGCAGTTCTTC
J: TRBJ1-1; V: TRBV2; D: -; size: -; CDR3: CASSDPGRRNTEAFF; DNA: TGTGCCAGCAGTGATCCCGGACGCAGGAACACTGAAGCTTTCTTT
J: TRBJ2-5; V: TRBV21-1; D: -; size: -; CDR3: CASTPRPGKYQETQYF; DNA: TGTGCCAGCACCCCTCGCCCTGGGAAGTACCAAGAGACCCAGTACTTC
J: TRBJ2-5; V: TRBV5-8; D: -; size: -; CDR3: CASSLGEVPEQETQYF; DNA: TGTGCCAGCAGCTTGGGGGAGGTTCCCGAGCAAGAGACCCAGTACTTC
J: TRBJ1-3; V: TRBV4-1; D: -; size: -; CDR3: CASSQEGGSGNTIYF; DNA: TGCGCCAGCAGCCAAGAAGGGGGCTCTGGAAACACCATATATTTT
J: TRBJ2-7; V: TRBV27; D: -; size: -; CDR3: CASSSRGVFHEQYF; DNA: TGTGCCAGCAGTTCACGTGGGGTTTTCCACGAGCAGTACTTC